The 27 T cell receptor beta chains presented below share a single source sample, sequenced in a study of cytomegalovirus exposure and HLA in healthy donors. This PCR relied on a set of 60 Vbeta primers and 13 Jbeta primers. Here immunoSEQ multiplex PCR was the method, and the copy in TCRdb shows in-frame clones only, minus some. This sample carries some 200,000 clones, approximately 83% of them seen once, and the ten largest clones take roughly 0.098%. The source material was PBMCs. All receptors come from a boy aged 2 to 10 in good health and CMV-seronegative.

The chain combines TRBV9 with TRBJ2-1; possible D gene TRBD2, 7 bases. This CDR3 spans 13 amino acids. CDR1 and CDR2 from the germline V gene are SGDLS and YYNGEE. V gave up 3 bases and J gave up 10 bases, with 14 bases separating them. The CDR3 loop reads CASSAPGGREQFF. The CDR3 DNA follows: TGTGCCAGCAGCGCCCCGGGGGGCCGGGAGCAGTTCTTC.

The chain is built from TRBV11-2 and TRBJ2-7; no clear D. The germline gives CDR1 SGHAT, CDR2 FQNNGV. The length of the CDR3 is 15 residues. Trimming pared 6 bases from V and 3 bases from J, leaving 18 bases between. The CDR3 nucleotides read TGTGCCAGCAGGTTGTCTCCCCAACATCACTACGAGCAGTACTTC. This sequence encodes CASRLSPQHHYEQYF.

This clone has a single count. The chain joins TRBV2 to TRBJ2-3; tentatively, D is TRBD1 (5 bases). The V end was cut by 6 bases, the J end by 2 bases, with 12 bases between. CDR1 is SNHLY, CDR2 FYNNEI, per germline. The CDR3 sequence is 14 residues long. CDR3 protein: CASRVGALTDTQYF. The CDR3 DNA reads as TGTGCCAGCAGAGTAGGGGCCCTCACAGATACGCAGTATTTT.

This clone occurred once. The rearrangement links TRBV4-2 to TRBJ2-7, with D possibly matching TRBD1 (5 bases). Germline CDR1 and CDR2: LGHNA and YNFKEQ. Between the trimmed V and J ends, which lost 0 bases and 3 bases, there was a span of 9 bases. This CDR3 region has 14 residues. The CDR3 nucleotides are TGTGCCAGCAGCCAAGACCGGCAGGGCTACGAGCAGTACTTC. It translates to CASSQDRQGYEQYF.

Regarding this clone: The same CDR3 is also encoded by other DNA sequences in this sample. This chain connects TRBV27 to TRBJ2-2; TRBD1 matches 7 bases. The junction had 7 bases not matched to a gene; V was cut back by 8 bases and J by 4 bases. The CDR3 spans 14 residues. Germline CDR1 is MNHEY and CDR2 is SMNVEV (reference sequence). The CDR3 nucleotides are TGTGCCAGCTGGGACAGAGGAATCACCGGGGAGCTGTTTTTT. Its translation: CASWDRGITGELFF.

J is TRBJ2-2 and V is TRBV7-6, with 10 bases fitting TRBD2. In germline, CDR1 is SGHVS, CDR2 FNYEAQ. With V trimmed by 4 bases and J by 1 base, 12 bases remained unmatched. CDR3 size: 19 residues. This CDR3 is CASSSRKRTSGMNTGELFF. In DNA, the CDR3 is TGTGCCAGCAGCTCACGCAAAAGGACTAGCGGTATGAACACCGGGGAGCTGTTTTTT.

This clone was detected a few times. The chain is built from TRBV2 and TRBJ2-3; the match to TRBD2 covers 9 bases. The junction had 0 bases not matched to a gene; V was cut back by 2 bases and J by 3 bases. This CDR3 contains 14 residues. Germline V gene sequence: CDR1 SNHLY, CDR2 FYNNEI. The DNA for the CDR3 is TGTGCCAGCAGTGAACTAGCGGGGACAGATACGCAGTATTTT. Encoded protein: CASSELAGTDTQYF.

The rearrangement joins TRBV7-2 to TRBJ2-3; 9 bases align to TRBD2. Losses at the gene ends were 3 bases for V and 1 base for J; bases not matched to a gene: 5. Germline V gene sequence: CDR1 SGHTA, CDR2 FQGNSA. The length of the CDR3 is 16 residues. CDR3 region: CASSLGAGGGTDTQYF. CDR3 nucleotide sequence: TGTGCCAGCAGCTTGGGCGCGGGGGGGGGCACAGATACGCAGTATTTT.

The table lists this clone with a few counts. Here the CDR3 DNA reads TGTGCCAGCAGCCGTTTACAGGGGGCTAACTATGGCTACACCTTC. This sequence encodes CASSRLQGANYGYTF. The chain uses TRBV11-2 and TRBJ1-2; 8 bases are a match to TRBD1. V lost 5 bases to trimming and J lost 0 bases; unmatched junction nucleotides: 5. CDR1 and CDR2 from the germline V gene are SGHAT and FQNNGV. The CDR3 spans 15 residues.

This sequence joins TRBV19 and TRBJ1-1; D may be TRBD1 (6 bases). Trimming pared 1 base from V and 5 bases from J, leaving 11 bases between. The CDR3 covers 14 residues. Germline CDR1 reads LNHDA; CDR2 reads SQIVND (reference sequence). The CDR3 nucleotides are TGTGCCAGTAGTATAGCAGGGGTTAGAACTGAAGCTTTCTTT. Its protein is CASSIAGVRTEAFF.

The chain uses TRBV27 and TRBJ2-1; D is possibly TRBD1 (6 bases). The CDR3 consists of 15 residues. V was pared by 4 bases and J by 4 bases, with 14 bases between. Per the germline V gene, CDR1 is MNHEY and CDR2 is SMNVEV (reference sequence). The CDR3 DNA sequence: TGTGCCAGCAGTTCGCAAACCACAGGGTACAATGAGCAGTTCTTC. It is translated as CASSSQTTGYNEQFF.

This clone was picked up one time. The J gene is TRBJ2-3, the V gene TRBV11-2, with D possibly being TRBD2 (6 bases). CDR3 length equals 18 residues. The ends were cut back, 6 bases at V and 4 bases at J, with 26 bases in the middle. Germline values: CDR1 SGHAT, CDR2 FQNNGV. The CDR3 DNA is TGTGCCAGCAGGACTAGGGCGGGCGGCTCCACCAACGCAGATACGCAGTATTTT. It encodes CASRTRAGGSTNADTQYF.

V gene TRBV11-2 combines with J gene TRBJ2-3; 10 positions agree with TRBD2. The CDR3 is made up of 15 amino acids. Germline CDR1 and CDR2: SGHAT and FQNNGV. The V segment lost 4 bases and the J segment 8 bases; nucleotides outside the gene matches: 9. DNA of the CDR3: TGTGCCAGCAGCTGGGGGAGCGGGGGGGCGGGTACGCAGTATTTT. Residues: CASSWGSGGAGTQYF.

This clone was seen just once. The V call is TRBV5-1, the J call TRBJ2-1; TRBD2 matches 10 bases. The CDR3 runs to 17 residues. In germline, CDR1 is SGHRS, CDR2 YFSETQ. V shed 4 bases and J 2 bases; nucleotides not matched to a gene: 9. CDR3 residues: CASSLHGLADTYNEQFF. Here the CDR3 DNA reads TGCGCCAGCAGCCTTCACGGACTAGCGGATACCTACAATGAGCAGTTCTTC.

This clone appeared a single time. The genes are TRBV6-1 and TRBJ1-5; D is perhaps TRBD1 (6 bases). V dropped 4 bases and J dropped 4 bases, with 8 bases sitting between them. The CDR3 runs to 13 residues. Germline loops: CDR1 MNHNS, CDR2 SASEGT. The CDR3 is CASSGQENQPQHF. The CDR3 region has the DNA TGTGCCAGCAGTGGACAGGAGAATCAGCCCCAGCATTTT.

This rearrangement joins TRBV20-1 to TRBJ1-1, with D unclear. The germline V gene has CDR1 DFQATT and CDR2 SNEGSKA (reference sequence). This CDR3 has 11 residues. V was cut by 5 bases and J by 12 bases, with 16 bases left in between. The CDR3: CSAWETTESFF. The CDR3 DNA reads as TGCAGTGCTTGGGAGACGACGGAGTCTTTCTTT.

J is TRBJ1-2 and V is TRBV2; TRBD1 matches at 7 bases. Germline lookup yields CDR1 SNHLY and CDR2 FYNNEI. This CDR3 comprises 16 residues. Trimming took 2 bases from V and 4 from J; bases not matched to a gene: 10. Here the CDR3 reads CASSEWYTQGVYGYTF. In DNA form, the CDR3 reads TGTGCCAGCAGTGAATGGTATACGCAGGGGGTCTATGGCTACACCTTC.

Only a few counts were recorded for this clone. The chain couples TRBV19 to TRBJ1-2; 9 bases agree with TRBD1. Germline CDR1 is LNHDA and CDR2 is SQIVND (reference sequence). The CDR3 extends over 16 amino acids. Trimming removed 3 bases from V and 8 bases from J; junction bases left unmatched: 13. The chain's CDR3 is CASSIAPGQGLVGYTF. The CDR3 DNA reads TGTGCCAGTAGTATCGCTCCGGGACAGGGACTCGTAGGCTACACCTTC.

This clone was recorded a few times. The chain is built from TRBV7-2 and TRBJ2-4; no reliable D call. In germline, CDR1 is SGHTA, CDR2 FQGNSA. Deletions cut 0 bases from V and 6 bases from J, with 6 bases between. The CDR3 is made up of 13 amino acids. CDR3 nucleotides: TGTGCCAGCAGCTTAGCTGGCCTAAACATTCAGTACTTC. It yields the protein CASSLAGLNIQYF.

V gene TRBV18 combines with J gene TRBJ2-3; 9 positions match TRBD2. V trimming: 1 base; J trimming: 6 bases; junction bases outside the gene matches: 11. CDR1 is KGHSH and CDR2 is LQKENI in the germline V gene. This CDR3 spans 17 amino acids. CDR3 amino acids: CASSPRRGGAERDTQYF. The DNA of the CDR3 is TGTGCCAGCTCACCACGGCGCGGGGGGGCCGAGAGGGATACGCAGTATTTT.

The J gene is TRBJ1-2, the V gene TRBV29-1; 8 positions agree with TRBD1. Germline CDR1 and CDR2: SQVTM and ANQGSEA. V lost 5 bases to trimming and J lost 5 bases; unmatched junction nucleotides: 7. The CDR3 is made up of 13 amino acids. CDR3 nucleotides: TGCAGCGTTAAACAGGGGGAAAGATATGGCTACACCTTC. It translates to CSVKQGERYGYTF.

The chain employs TRBV5-1 and TRBJ1-4; D unclear. The CDR3 contains 13 residues. CDR1 is SGHRS, CDR2 YFSETQ, per germline. V lost 2 bases and J lost 7, with 9 bases in between. The CDR3 here is CASSLEQTEKLFF. In nucleotides, the CDR3 is TGCGCCAGCAGCTTAGAACAGACTGAAAAACTGTTTTTT.

This chain uses TRBV7-2 with TRBJ1-5; no clear D gene. Germline CDR1 is SGHTA and CDR2 is FQGNSA. Trimming pared 6 bases from V and 3 bases from J, leaving 9 bases between. There are 13 residues in the CDR3. The CDR3 is CASSRDTNQPQHF. CDR3 bases: TGTGCCAGCAGTCGTGACACCAATCAGCCCCAGCATTTT.

This sequence joins TRBV19 and TRBJ2-1; TRBD1 agrees at 7 bases. The CDR3 has 15 residues. The V gene end was trimmed by 1 base and the J gene end by 4 bases; junction bases not matched to a gene: 4. Germline lookup yields CDR1 LNHDA and CDR2 SQIVND (reference sequence). The CDR3: CASSIGQGAYNEQFF. The CDR3 DNA sequence: TGTGCCAGTAGTATAGGACAGGGAGCTTACAATGAGCAGTTCTTC.

The chain uses TRBV7-2 and TRBJ1-2; D is ambiguous. The CDR3 totals 13 residues. CDR1 and CDR2 from the germline V gene are SGHTA and FQGNSA. V was cut by 4 bases and J by 2 bases, with 8 bases left in between. CDR3 in amino acids: CASSSSFNYGYTF. CDR3 in DNA: TGTGCCAGCAGCTCTTCGTTCAACTATGGCTACACCTTC.

CDR3 sequence: CASSQLWTLSSSGNTIYF. In nucleotides, the CDR3 is TGCGCCAGCAGCCAATTGTGGACACTTTCGAGCTCTGGAAACACCATATATTTT. The V and J genes are TRBV4-1 and TRBJ1-3; D is possibly TRBD1 (5 bases). V was clipped by 2 bases and J by 0 bases, with 17 bases between them. CDR3 size: 18 residues. Germline loops: CDR1 MGHRA, CDR2 YSYEKL.

V gene TRBV13 combines with J gene TRBJ2-1; 8 bases align to TRBD2. The CDR3 covers 14 residues. Germline-derived CDR1 and CDR2 are PRHDT and FYEKMQ (reference sequence). V dropped 0 bases and J dropped 13; count of bases not matched to a gene: 8. In DNA form, the CDR3 reads TGTGCCAGCAGCTTAGGGCGGGGGGCGCTTGGACAGTTCTTC. Its translation is CASSLGRGALGQFF.